Below, 13 T cell receptor beta chains from the same sample are listed, as sequenced in a study of lymphopenia after photon versus proton radiotherapy. Data came from immunoSEQ multiplex PCR; TCRdb stores just in-frame clones and leaves some out. This sample has 55,000 to 70,000 clones; over 70% occur once, and the top ten carry 10% to 13%. Sequences were derived from peripheral blood, sampled from a patient treated with proton-based radiotherapy. The receptor source for this set is a man older than 75 with esophageal cancer.

The V gene is TRBV7-6, the J gene TRBJ2-2; D is tentatively TRBD1 or TRBD2 (5 bases each). The CDR3 consists of 16 residues. The V gene's germline CDR1 is SGHVS and CDR2 FNYEAQ. Trimming pared 3 bases from V and 5 bases from J, leaving 16 bases between. Written as DNA, the CDR3 is TGTGCCAGCAGCTTGGGGTCGGGGCCCGGGACCGGGGAGCTGTTTTTT. Translation gives CASSLGSGPGTGELFF.

The rearrangement uses TRBV27 and TRBJ2-7; D tentatively reads TRBD1 or TRBD2 (6 bases each). CDR3 length: 14 residues. V was clipped by 3 bases and J by 3 bases, with 12 bases between them. In germline, CDR1 is MNHEY, CDR2 SMNVEV (reference sequence). DNA for the CDR3: TGTGCCAGCAGTTTGCGGGACACCAGCTACGAGCAGTACTTC. It translates to CASSLRDTSYEQYF.

For this clone: One junction end does not reproduce the germline sequence, and a read error may be involved. The same CDR3 arises from other DNA sequences in this sample as well. This CDR3 is CASSLDQGSTGELFF. Here the CDR3 DNA reads TGCGCCAGCAGCTTAGATCAGGGTTCGACCGGGGAGCTGTTTTTT. The gene calls are TRBV7-8 and TRBJ2-2, with a weak D call TRBD1 (5 bases). This CDR3 comprises 15 residues. From germline, CDR1 is SGHVS and CDR2 FQNEAQ.

About this clone itself: One end of the junction fails to match germline, which may point to a read error. V usage is TRBV5-4 and J usage is TRBJ1-6, with 7 bases aligning to TRBD1. The CDR3 totals 16 residues. Germline V CDR1 and CDR2: SGHNT, YYREEE (reference sequence). CDR3 nucleotides: TGCGCCAGCAGCCAAGAGACTGCAGGGGGTAATTCACCCCTCCACTTT. Translating it yields CASSQETAGGNSPLHF.

The chain recombines TRBV11-3 with TRBJ2-7, with a weak D call TRBD2 (5 bases). The germline V gene encodes CDR1 SGHNT and CDR2 YENEEA. The germline V and J ends were trimmed by 4 bases and 1 base, with 11 bases remaining between them. This CDR3 has 14 amino acids. CDR3 in amino acids: CASSSRTLSYEQYF. The CDR3, as DNA: TGTGCCAGCAGCTCTAGGACTTTGTCCTACGAGCAGTACTTC.

V gene TRBV21-1 combines with J gene TRBJ1-2. TRBV21-1 has pseudogene status. The CDR3 consists of 13 residues. The CDR3, as DNA: TGTGCCAGCTACGGCGGGGGCCACTATGGCTACACCTTC. This translates into CASYGGGHYGYTF.

The DNA of the CDR3 is TGTGCCAGCAGCGGATGGACAGCAGCCAATCAGCCCCAGCATTTT. It codes for CASSGWTAANQPQHF. The chain links TRBV7-3 to TRBJ1-5; D might be TRBD1 (6 bases). Trimming shortened V by 5 bases and J by 3 bases, and 14 bases separated the two germline ends. In germline, CDR1 is SGHTA, CDR2 FQGTGA. This CDR3 has 15 residues. The whole variable domain, remainder taken from reference TRBV7-3 and TRBJ1-5, is GAGVSQTPSNKVTEKGKYVELRCDPISGHTALYWYRQSLGQGPEFLIYFQGTGAADDSGLPNDRFFAVRPEGSVSTLKIQRTERGDSAVYLCASSGWTAANQPQHFGDGTRLSIL.

This clone was seen a single time. The chain joins TRBV7-2 to TRBJ2-3; 7 nucleotides match TRBD2. Germline assignment: CDR1 SGHTA and CDR2 FQGNSA. The CDR3 has 15 residues. V lost 3 bases to trimming and J lost 7 bases; unmatched junction nucleotides: 10. Here the CDR3 reads CASSLSLAVINTQYF. As DNA, the CDR3 is TGTGCCAGCAGCTTGAGTCTAGCGGTCATCAATACGCAGTATTTT.

The CDR3 loop is CASSRGVNSPLHF. The CDR3 coding sequence is TGTGCCAGCAGCCGAGGGGTAAATTCACCCCTCCACTTT. The chain couples TRBV7-2 to TRBJ1-6; the D gene is possibly TRBD1 (5 bases). V shed 5 bases and J shed 7 bases, with 9 bases lying between them. This CDR3 is built from 13 residues. Germline CDR1 is SGHTA and CDR2 is FQGNSA.

The genes are TRBV6-6 and TRBJ2-7, with a possible D match to TRBD1 (6 bases). V was shortened by 6 bases and J by 0 bases, with 9 bases between the two germline ends. The germline V gene encodes CDR1 MNHNY and CDR2 SVGAGI (reference sequence). The CDR3 runs 13 residues. The CDR3 nucleotides are TGTGCCAGCAGCCCGGACAGCTCCTACGAGCAGTACTTC. Translated: CASSPDSSYEQYF.

In its sample, this clone was seen a few times. DNA for the CDR3: TGCAGCGCCCTCTCAGGACAGACTGAAGCTTTCTTT. Amino acid sequence: CSALSGQTEAFF. V gene TRBV29-1 combines with J gene TRBJ1-1, with a weak D call TRBD1 (6 bases). CDR1 and CDR2 from the germline V gene are SQVTM and ANQGSEA. There are 12 residues in the CDR3. Trimming removed 7 bases at V and 5 bases at J, with 14 bases between.

The chain combines TRBV7-6 with TRBJ1-1; D is perhaps TRBD1 (6 bases). The V and J ends lost 0 bases and 1 base respectively, with 12 bases between them. The germline gives CDR1 SGHVS, CDR2 FNYEAQ. The CDR3 consists of 16 residues. The CDR3 nucleotides read TGTGCCAGCAGCTTAGCGCTTGGGGGGGCGAACACTGAAGCTTTCTTT. Protein product: CASSLALGGANTEAFF.

The chain carries TRBV6-4 and TRBJ2-1; D not resolved. Germline CDR1 is MRHNA and CDR2 is SNTAGT. This CDR3 has 16 residues. With 5 bases removed from V and 0 bases from J, the gap between germline ends came to 14 bases. CDR3 amino acids: CASSRHPTGSYNEQFF. The CDR3 DNA follows: TGTGCCAGCAGTCGACACCCCACGGGCTCCTACAATGAGCAGTTCTTC.